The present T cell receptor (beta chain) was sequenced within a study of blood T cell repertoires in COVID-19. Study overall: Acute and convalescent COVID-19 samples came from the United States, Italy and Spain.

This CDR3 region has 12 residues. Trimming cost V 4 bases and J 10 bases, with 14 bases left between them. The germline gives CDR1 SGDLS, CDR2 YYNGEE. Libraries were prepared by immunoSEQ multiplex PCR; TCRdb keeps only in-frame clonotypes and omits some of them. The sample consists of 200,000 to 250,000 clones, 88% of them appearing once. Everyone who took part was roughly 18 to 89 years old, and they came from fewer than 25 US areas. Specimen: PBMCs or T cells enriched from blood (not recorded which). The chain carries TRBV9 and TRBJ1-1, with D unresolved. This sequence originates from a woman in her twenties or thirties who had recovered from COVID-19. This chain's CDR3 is CASSPRSSGAFF. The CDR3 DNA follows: TGTGCCAGCAGCCCCCGGTCCTCTGGAGCTTTCTTT.